These 29 T cell receptor beta chains originate from one sample sequenced in a study of shared clonotypes between healthy human individuals. Measured with immunoSEQ multiplex PCR; TCRdb has only the in-frame clones, and not every one. The table records about 460,000 clones, over 60% of them present only once. Material for sequencing was PBMCs. These receptors were obtained from a woman aged 40 to 50 in good health. Some clones in this sample may be carry-over from other donors' samples.

This clone was found many times. Within the sample, other DNA sequences also encode this same CDR3. V usage is TRBV5-4 and J usage is TRBJ2-6; the D gene could be TRBD1 or TRBD2 (5 bases each). The CDR3 runs to 12 residues. V dropped 5 bases and J dropped 8 bases, with 8 bases sitting between them. CDR1 and CDR2 (germline): SGHNT, YYREEE (reference sequence). The CDR3 reads CASRRGTNVLTF. The CDR3, as DNA: TGTGCCAGCAGGAGGGGAACCAACGTCCTGACTTTC. Looking up the rest from reference TRBV5-4 and TRBJ2-6 gives the full variable domain: ETGVTQSPTHLIKTRGQQVTLRCSSQSGHNTVSWYQQALGQGPQFIFQYYREEENGRGNFPPRFSGLQFPNYSSELNVNALELDDSALYLCASRRGTNVLTFGAGSRLTVL.

The sample holds a few counts of this clone. A read error likely explains this, since a far larger clone differs by one base. The chain recombines TRBV29-1 with TRBJ1-2; the D gene is possibly TRBD1 (5 bases). CDR3 size: 15 residues. Germline-derived CDR1 and CDR2 are SQVTM and ANQGSEA. V shed 3 bases and J shed 0 bases, with 14 bases lying between them. The CDR3 reads CSVDRGARANYGYTF. CDR3 in DNA: TGCAGCGTTGATAGAGGGGCAAGAGCTAACTATGGCTACACCTTC. The entire variable domain, with the rest obtained from reference TRBV29-1 and TRBJ1-2, is as follows: SAVISQKPSRDICQRGTSLTIQCQVDSQVTMMFWYRQQPGQSLTLIATANQGSEATYESGFVIDKFPISRPNLTFSTLTVSNMSPEDSSIYLCSVDRGARANYGYTFGSGTRLTVV.

The chain uses TRBV7-2 and TRBJ1-1; 8 positions match TRBD1. The CDR3 is made up of 14 amino acids. Germline lookup yields CDR1 SGHTA and CDR2 FQGNSA. The V and J ends lost 3 bases and 6 bases, in that order; junction bases with no gene match: 6. The CDR3 protein is CASSFRQGPPEAFF. Here the CDR3 DNA reads TGTGCCAGCAGCTTCCGACAGGGGCCGCCTGAAGCTTTCTTT.

V is TRBV4-3 and J is TRBJ2-5, with 7 bases that match TRBD2. The length of the CDR3 is 18 residues. Germline CDR1 is LGHNA and CDR2 is YSLEER. The J segment lost 1 base and the V segment lost 0 bases, leaving 11 bases of the junction unmatched. The CDR3 region has the DNA TGCGCCAGCAGCCAAGACTGGGCGGGAGTGGGGATCCAAGAGACCCAGTACTTC. Its protein is CASSQDWAGVGIQETQYF.

This clone was observed a handful of times. This chain joins TRBV19 and TRBJ1-1; D gene unclear. The CDR3 is 13 amino acids. The V gene's germline CDR1 is LNHDA and CDR2 SQIVND (reference sequence). Trimming removed 0 bases from V and 3 bases from J, with 5 bases in between. This CDR3 is CASSIDRDTEAFF. The CDR3 DNA reads TGTGCCAGTAGTATAGATCGGGACACTGAAGCTTTCTTT.

This rearrangement joins TRBV27 to TRBJ2-7, with TRBD2 matching 10 bases. The CDR3 runs to 14 residues. Germline V gene data show CDR1 as MNHEY and CDR2 as SMNVEV (reference sequence). Losses at the gene ends were 10 bases for V and 4 bases for J; bases not matched to a gene: 10. The CDR3 loop is CATQKREGVYEQYF. The CDR3 DNA reads TGTGCCACCCAGAAGCGGGAGGGCGTATACGAGCAGTACTTC.

Note on this clone: Other DNA sequences in the sample encode the same CDR3. V gene TRBV9 combines with J gene TRBJ2-5; D uncertain. Trimming removed 0 bases from V and 3 bases from J, with 6 bases in between. Germline V gives CDR1 SGDLS, CDR2 YYNGEE. This CDR3 spans 13 amino acids. CDR3 loop: CASSVGREETQYF. As DNA, the CDR3 is TGTGCCAGCAGCGTAGGAAGAGAAGAGACCCAGTACTTC.

The V gene is TRBV6-4, the J gene TRBJ2-3, with TRBD1 matching 7 bases. The CDR3 sequence is 16 residues long. Germline loops: CDR1 MRHNA, CDR2 SNTAGT. The junction had 10 bases not matched to a gene; V was cut back by 6 bases and J by 1 base. The DNA of the CDR3 is TGTGCCAGCAGGGCGACAGGGAAGTTGGGCACAGATACGCAGTATTTT. This gives the protein CASRATGKLGTDTQYF.

The gene calls are TRBV4-3 and TRBJ1-3; D remains ambiguous. Trimming cost V 4 bases and J 0 bases, with 7 bases left between them. The CDR3 sequence is 14 residues long. Germline V gene sequence: CDR1 LGHNA, CDR2 YSLEER. CDR3 residues: CASSRSDSGNTIYF. CDR3 DNA sequence: TGCGCCAGCAGCCGCTCGGACTCTGGAAACACCATATATTTT.

This clone was observed at least ten times. The V and J genes are TRBV7-6 and TRBJ1-5; unclear D gene. This CDR3 spans 13 amino acids. The germline gives CDR1 SGHVS, CDR2 FNYEAQ. The V end lost 2 bases, the J end lost 5 bases, and 7 bases lay between the germline ends. DNA of the CDR3: TGTGCCAGCAGCTTATGGGGTGATCAGCCCCAGCATTTT. This encodes CASSLWGDQPQHF. Using reference TRBV7-6 and TRBJ1-5 for the parts outside the CDR3, the full variable domain is GAGVSQSPRYKVTKRGQDVALRCDPISGHVSLYWYRQALGQGPEFLTYFNYEAQQDKSGLPNDRFSAERPEGSISTLTIQRTEQRDSAMYRCASSLWGDQPQHFGDGTRLSIL.

The V call is TRBV6-6, the J call TRBJ2-7; 14 bases fit TRBD2. V lost 8 bases and J lost 5; bases outside the gene matches: 11. CDR1 is MNHNY and CDR2 is SVGAGI in the germline V gene (reference sequence). The CDR3 sequence is 16 residues long. The CDR3 loop reads CASGLAGGRGLDEQYF. CDR3 nucleotides: TGTGCCAGCGGACTAGCGGGAGGTAGAGGGCTTGACGAGCAGTACTTC.

J is TRBJ2-7 and V is TRBV5-4; 9 bases fit TRBD1. Germline CDR1 SGHNT, CDR2 YYREEE (reference sequence). The trim removed 3 bases at V and 3 bases at J, leaving 7 bases unmatched. The CDR3 consists of 15 residues. The CDR3 DNA sequence: TGTGCCAGCAGCTCTACCGGGACAGGGCTCTACGAGCAGTACTTC. Encoded protein: CASSSTGTGLYEQYF.

As to this clone: A far more abundant clone sits one base away, making this likely a read error. V and J are TRBV4-3 and TRBJ2-1; D is perhaps TRBD2 (6 bases). The CDR3 sequence is 17 residues long. The germline CDR1 and CDR2 sequences are LGHNA and YSLEER. V was clipped by 7 bases and J by 5 bases, with 24 bases between them. Here the CDR3 reads CASNFLLRAGIDNEQFF. The CDR3 nucleotides are TGCGCCAGCAACTTTTTACTTCGGGCGGGAATCGACAATGAGCAGTTCTTC.

The chain carries TRBV5-4 and TRBJ2-7; tentatively, D is TRBD2 (5 bases). V lost 0 bases, J lost 0 bases, and 7 bases lay in between. The CDR3 is 14 amino acids. CDR1 SGHNT and CDR2 YYREEE come from the germline V gene (reference sequence). The CDR3 region is CASSLGENSYEQYF. The DNA for the CDR3 is TGTGCCAGCAGCTTGGGGGAGAACTCCTACGAGCAGTACTTC.

The chain couples TRBV7-9 to TRBJ2-7; 9 nucleotides line up with TRBD2. The CDR3 extends over 14 amino acids. V dropped 2 bases and J dropped 2; count of bases not matched to a gene: 1. CDR1 is SEHNR, CDR2 FQNEAQ, per germline (reference sequence). The chain's CDR3 is CASSLTSGPYEQYF. The DNA of the CDR3 is TGTGCCAGCAGCTTAACTAGCGGGCCCTACGAGCAGTACTTC.

The chain is built from TRBV30 and TRBJ2-3; 7 bases are a match to TRBD2. V lost 3 bases to trimming and J lost 3 bases; unmatched junction nucleotides: 6. Germline loops: CDR1 GTSNPN, CDR2 SVGIG (reference sequence). This CDR3 is built from 14 residues. The CDR3: CAWSSLAETDTQYF. Written as DNA, the CDR3 is TGTGCCTGGAGCTCTCTAGCGGAAACAGATACGCAGTATTTT.

The chain has TRBV5-4 and TRBJ1-2, with D unresolved. Deletions cut 4 bases from V and 0 bases from J, with 13 bases between. Germline CDR1 and CDR2: SGHNT and YYREEE (reference sequence). This CDR3 contains 15 residues. The CDR3 DNA follows: TGTGCCAGCAGCCAATCAGGAGTTACTAACTATGGCTACACCTTC. This gives the protein CASSQSGVTNYGYTF.

This clone has more than one count but fewer than ten. A read error is possible here, since a much larger clone lies one base away. The identical CDR3 is also encoded by other nucleotide sequences in the sample. J is TRBJ2-5 and V is TRBV18; D gene ambiguous. Germline CDR1 and CDR2: KGHSH and LQKENI. V lost 3 bases and J 4 bases, leaving 12 bases between the germline ends. The CDR3 has 14 amino acids. This CDR3 is CASSPEPPGETQYF. CDR3 in DNA: TGTGCCAGCTCACCCGAGCCACCGGGAGAGACCCAGTACTTC.

This chain links TRBV18 with TRBJ1-4, with a weak D call TRBD1 (6 bases). The V gene lost 3 bases and the J gene lost 8 bases, with 22 bases spanning the gap. Looked up from germline, CDR1 is KGHSH and CDR2 is LQKENI. This CDR3 is built from 17 residues. The CDR3 bases are TGTGCCAGCTCACCCACACGCGCGACAGAGAGGGGGGAAAAACTGTTTTTT. The encoded protein is CASSPTRATERGEKLFF.

J is TRBJ2-1 and V is TRBV30; D unclear. Germline CDR1 and CDR2: GTSNPN and SVGIG (reference sequence). With 1 base removed from V and 6 bases from J, the gap between germline ends came to 7 bases. The CDR3 totals 12 residues. DNA of the CDR3: TGTGCCTGGAGTGCCCGCGGCAATGAGCAGTTCTTC. Its protein is CAWSARGNEQFF.

This clone was counted at least ten times. Within the sample, other DNA sequences also encode this same CDR3. The chain couples TRBV11-2 to TRBJ2-7; TRBD1 matches 7 bases. J gave up 2 bases and V 5 bases, and 9 bases lay outside the gene matches. Per the germline V gene, CDR1 is SGHAT and CDR2 is FQNNGV. This CDR3 is 15 amino acids long. The CDR3 loop is CASSILRDRAYEQYF. The CDR3 DNA follows: TGTGCCAGCAGCATCCTCCGGGACAGAGCCTACGAGCAGTACTTC.

V is TRBV5-1 and J is TRBJ2-7; 11 bases map to TRBD1. The CDR3 has 14 residues. Germline CDR1 is SGHRS and CDR2 is YFSETQ. The V and J ends lost 0 bases and 7 bases, in that order; junction bases with no gene match: 3. The CDR3 sequence: CASSLGTGGREQYF. For the CDR3, the DNA is TGCGCCAGCAGCTTGGGGACAGGGGGCCGGGAGCAGTACTTC.

The chain links TRBV7-3 to TRBJ2-1; TRBD2 matches 7 bases. Germline CDR1 SGHTA, CDR2 FQGTGA. Trimming removed 5 bases from V and 3 bases from J; junction bases left unmatched: 13. This CDR3 is built from 17 residues. CDR3 sequence reads: CASSQDGAGDVYNEQFF. CDR3 in DNA: TGTGCCAGCAGCCAAGACGGGGCGGGAGACGTCTACAATGAGCAGTTCTTC. Filled out from reference TRBV7-3 and TRBJ2-1, the complete variable domain reads GAGVSQTPSNKVTEKGKYVELRCDPISGHTALYWYRQSLGQGPEFLIYFQGTGAADDSGLPNDRFFAVRPEGSVSTLKIQRTERGDSAVYLCASSQDGAGDVYNEQFFGPGTRLTVL.

This clone turned up a few times. The chain joins TRBV6-5 to TRBJ2-7; D uncertain. V lost 5 bases, J lost 2 bases, and 10 bases lay in between. Germline assignment: CDR1 MNHEY and CDR2 SVGAGI. The length of the CDR3 is 13 residues. The CDR3 protein is CASSPLAPYEQYF. For the CDR3, the DNA is TGTGCCAGCAGTCCTCTCGCACCCTACGAGCAGTACTTC.

This clone was seen more than once but under ten times. A much more abundant neighbour one base away suggests this may be a read error. The same CDR3 also results from other DNA sequences found in this sample. The J gene is TRBJ1-1, the V gene TRBV28, with no clear D. The CDR3 totals 12 residues. Germline V CDR1 and CDR2: MDHEN, SYDVKM. V was pared by 1 base and J by 4 bases, with 4 bases between. The CDR3 reads CASSLLGTEAFF. The DNA for the CDR3 is TGTGCCAGCAGTTTATTGGGCACTGAAGCTTTCTTT. Filled out from reference TRBV28 and TRBJ1-1, the complete variable domain reads DVKVTQSSRYLVKRTGEKVFLECVQDMDHENMFWYRQDPGLGLRLIYFSYDVKMKEKGDIPEGYSVSREKKERFSLILESASTNQTSMYLCASSLLGTEAFFGQGTRLTVV.

The genes are TRBV7-2 and TRBJ2-5; the D gene could be TRBD1 or TRBD2 (5 bases each). Trimming left V 5 bases short and J 4 bases short, with 14 bases between. Germline CDR1 SGHTA, CDR2 FQGNSA. The CDR3 runs 14 residues. In DNA form, the CDR3 reads TGTGCCAGCAGCCGCCCCTCAGGGAGAGAGACCCAGTACTTC. Its translation is CASSRPSGRETQYF. The full variable domain, rest sourced from reference TRBV7-2 and TRBJ2-5, is GAGVSQSPSNKVTEKGKDVELRCDPISGHTALYWYRQSLGQGLEFLIYFQGNSAPDKSGLPSDRFSAERTGGSVSTLTIQRTQQEDSAVYLCASSRPSGRETQYFGPGTRLLVL.

This clone was detected once. This chain links TRBV9 with TRBJ2-7, with D hard to call. V dropped 0 bases and J dropped 0 bases, with 7 bases sitting between them. This CDR3 region has 14 residues. Per germline, CDR1 SGDLS and CDR2 YYNGEE. The CDR3 DNA reads as TGTGCCAGCAGCGTAGAGGGTAGCTCCTACGAGCAGTACTTC. As protein: CASSVEGSSYEQYF.

The CDR3 sequence is CASSLDLPPFRAGRTGELFF. The CDR3 DNA is TGTGCCAGCAGCTTAGACCTCCCCCCCTTCCGGGCAGGACGCACCGGGGAGCTGTTTTTT. The chain carries TRBV11-3 and TRBJ2-2, with D hard to call. The CDR3 is made up of 20 amino acids. Trimming cost V 0 bases and J 4 bases, with 24 bases left between them. CDR1 is SGHNT, CDR2 YENEEA, per germline.

A word on this clone: A much larger clone differs from this one at a single base, so this may be a read error. The same CDR3 arises from other DNA sequences in this sample as well. The rearrangement uses TRBV7-2 and TRBJ2-1; D not resolved. CDR1 SGHTA and CDR2 FQGNSA come from the germline V gene. The CDR3 runs 12 residues. Between the trimmed V and J ends, which lost 9 bases and 8 bases, there was a span of 14 bases. The CDR3 loop is CASTPRAHEQFF. CDR3 in DNA: TGTGCCAGTACCCCTAGGGCCCATGAGCAGTTCTTC.